This T cell receptor beta chain was sequenced for a study of molecular identifiers for immune sequencing clone quantification. With V trimmed by 1 base and J by 0 bases, 5 bases remained unmatched. Germline-derived CDR1 and CDR2 are SGHDN and FVKESK. This CDR3 has 16 residues. TCRdb analysed the PCR reads with MiXCR anew, one entry per CDR3 protein. The sample includes over 65,000 distinct CDR3 sequences, more than 20% seen only once; the top ten take 0.6% to 0.9%. This clonotype occurred a few times. The chain links TRBV14 to TRBJ2-7, with TRBD2 identical over 8 bases. The specimen sequenced was naive CD8+ T cells from blood, with Jurkat cell RNA spiked in. Subset indicated: FACS-sorted CD8+CD4-CCR7+CD45RA+ naive T cells. The clonotype originates from a human donor in good health. Some libraries in this study had Jurkat cell RNA spiked in. CDR3 protein: CASSQVAGGPSYEQYF. CDR3 sequence (DNA): TGTGCCAGCAGCCAAGTGGCGGGGGGCCCCTCCTACGAGCAGTACTTC.